This TCR beta chain was recovered during a study of control samples from healthy donors and cancer patients. Some clones are missing from TCRdb's copy, which holds only in-frame ones; the method was immunoSEQ multiplex PCR. This sample yields 150,000 to 200,000 clones, of which 80% to 95% are seen a single time; approximately 4% belongs to the top ten. The CDR3 sequence is 15 residues long. Sequencing was done on a sample of blood. The V call is TRBV12-2, the J call TRBJ2-1; the table names TRBD2, a call not compared with the DNA. TRBV12-2 is a known pseudogene. The receptor was derived from a woman aged 55-70 years in good health. The CDR3 nucleotides are TGTGCAAGTCGCTTAGGGAGTCAGCGGGGGGTCGGGCAGTTCTTC. Translation gives CASRLGSQRGVGQFF.